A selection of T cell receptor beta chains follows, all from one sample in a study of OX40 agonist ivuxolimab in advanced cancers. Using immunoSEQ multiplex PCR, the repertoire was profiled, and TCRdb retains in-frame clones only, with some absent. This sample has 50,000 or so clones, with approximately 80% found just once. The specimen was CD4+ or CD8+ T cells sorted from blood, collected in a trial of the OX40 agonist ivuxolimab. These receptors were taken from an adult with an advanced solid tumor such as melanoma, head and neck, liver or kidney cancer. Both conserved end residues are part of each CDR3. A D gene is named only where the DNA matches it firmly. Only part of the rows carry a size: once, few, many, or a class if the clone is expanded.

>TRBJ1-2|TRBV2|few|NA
CASSEGRGAYGYTF
TGTGCCAGCAGTGAAGGTCGGGGCGCTTATGGCTACACCTTC
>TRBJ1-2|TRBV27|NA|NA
CASSSGAKYGYTF
TGTGCCAGCAGTTCGGGGGCCAAATATGGCTACACCTTC
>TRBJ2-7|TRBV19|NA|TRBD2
CASSTRIAGTAYEQYF
TGTGCCAGTAGTACTCGTATAGCGGGAACAGCCTACGAGCAGTACTTC
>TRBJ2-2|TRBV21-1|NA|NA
CASLALGQKAGELFF
TGTGCCAGCTTGGCTTTAGGGCAAAAGGCCGGGGAGCTGTTTTTT
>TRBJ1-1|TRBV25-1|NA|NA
CASSVRGVTEAFF
TGTGCCAGCAGTGTAAGGGGGGTCACTGAAGCTTTCTTT
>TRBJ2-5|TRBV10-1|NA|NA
CASSEYGEAQYF
TGCGCCAGCAGTGAATACGGAGAGGCCCAGTACTTC
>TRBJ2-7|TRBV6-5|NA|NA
CASSGAYEQYF
TGTGCCAGCAGTGGAGCCTACGAGCAGTACTTC
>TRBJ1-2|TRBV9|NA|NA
CASSVGGQNYGYTF
TGTGCCAGCAGCGTAGGCGGACAGAACTATGGCTACACCTTC
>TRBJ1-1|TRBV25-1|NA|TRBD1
CASSGDRVMNTEAFF
TGTGCCAGTTCTGGTGACAGGGTCATGAACACTGAAGCTTTCTTT
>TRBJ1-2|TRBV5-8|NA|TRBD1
CASRHRQGAGGYTF
TGTGCCAGCAGACACCGACAGGGGGCTGGGGGCTACACCTTC
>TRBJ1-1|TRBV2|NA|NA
CASSDWAGNTEAFF
TGTGCCAGCAGTGACTGGGCCGGGAACACTGAAGCTTTCTTT
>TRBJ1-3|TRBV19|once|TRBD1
CASHRQGAFTGNTIYF
TGTGCCAGCCATCGACAGGGGGCTTTCACTGGAAACACCATATATTTT
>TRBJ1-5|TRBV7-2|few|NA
CASSYDNFNQPQHF
TGTGCCAGCAGCTATGACAACTTTAATCAGCCCCAGCATTTT
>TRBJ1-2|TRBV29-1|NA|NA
CSDVDRYYGYTF
TGCAGCGACGTGGACAGATACTATGGCTACACCTTC
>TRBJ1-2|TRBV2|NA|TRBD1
CASSRQGVGGYTF
TGTGCCAGCAGCAGACAGGGGGTGGGAGGCTACACCTTC
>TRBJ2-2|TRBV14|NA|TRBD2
CASSAQRPGLAIINTGELFF
TGTGCCAGCAGCGCCCAGAGACCGGGACTAGCGATAATTAACACCGGGGAGCTGTTTTTT
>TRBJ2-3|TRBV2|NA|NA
CASSLRVLGTDTQYF
TGTGCCAGCAGCCTACGTGTACTGGGCACAGATACGCAGTATTTT
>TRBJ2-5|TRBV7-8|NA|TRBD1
CASSLLRDRGRQETQYF
TGTGCCAGCAGCTTACTTCGGGACAGGGGGCGTCAGGAGACCCAGTACTTC
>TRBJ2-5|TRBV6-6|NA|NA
CASRDSQETQYF
TGTGCCAGTCGGGACTCCCAAGAGACCCAGTACTTC
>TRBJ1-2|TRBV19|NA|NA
CASRRPLGGGGYTF
TGTGCCAGCCGAAGGCCCCTCGGCGGGGGTGGCTACACCTTC
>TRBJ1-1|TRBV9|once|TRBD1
CASSVEAGGTEAFF
TGTGCCAGCAGCGTAGAGGCAGGGGGCACTGAAGCTTTCTTT
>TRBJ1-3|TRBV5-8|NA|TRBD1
CASSSQGYSGNTIYF
TGTGCCAGCAGCTCACAGGGGTACTCTGGAAACACCATATATTTT
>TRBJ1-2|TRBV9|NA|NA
CASHIGTADYGYTF
TGTGCCAGTCATATCGGGACCGCGGACTATGGCTACACCTTC
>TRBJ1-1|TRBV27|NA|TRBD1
CASSPNRGRAFF
TGTGCCAGCAGCCCAAACAGGGGGCGAGCTTTCTTT
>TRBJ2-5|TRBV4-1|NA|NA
CASSQAESFRETQYF
TGCGCCAGCAGCCAAGCCGAATCCTTCCGGGAGACCCAGTACTTC
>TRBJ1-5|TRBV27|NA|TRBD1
CASSPAGTVLYSNQPQHF
TGTGCCAGCAGTCCTGCGGGGACAGTCCTATATAGCAATCAGCCCCAGCATTTT
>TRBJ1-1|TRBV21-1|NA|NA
CASSKEGFAPGATEAFF
NA
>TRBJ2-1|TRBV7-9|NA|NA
CASSFGYEGNEQFF
TGTGCCAGCAGCTTTGGCTACGAAGGCAATGAGCAGTTCTTC
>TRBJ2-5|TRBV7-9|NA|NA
CASIRGGGSGGTQYF
TGTGCCAGCATCCGAGGGGGTGGTTCCGGGGGGACCCAGTACTTC
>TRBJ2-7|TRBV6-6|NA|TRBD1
CASSSDRGRRDEQYF
TGTGCCAGCAGTTCGGACAGGGGCCGCAGGGACGAGCAGTACTTC
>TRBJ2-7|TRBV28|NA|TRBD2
CASRTSGSPEQYF
TGTGCCAGCAGAACTAGCGGGAGTCCCGAGCAGTACTTC
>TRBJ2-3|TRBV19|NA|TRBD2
CASSRGGGPVKDTQYF
TGTGCCAGTAGTAGGGGGGGAGGGCCGGTAAAAGATACGCAGTATTTT
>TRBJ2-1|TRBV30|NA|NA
CAWSARNEQFF
TGTGCCTGGAGTGCCCGCAATGAGCAGTTCTTC
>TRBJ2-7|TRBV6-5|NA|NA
CASSAGTLYEQYF
TGTGCCAGCAGTGCTGGGACTTTATACGAGCAGTACTTC
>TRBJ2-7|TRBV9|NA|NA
CASSVTGLFEEQYF
TGTGCCAGCAGCGTCACAGGGTTGTTTGAAGAGCAGTACTTC
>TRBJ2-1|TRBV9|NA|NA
CASSVGGRVTYNEQFF
TGTGCCAGCAGCGTAGGCGGGCGGGTCACCTACAATGAGCAGTTCTTC
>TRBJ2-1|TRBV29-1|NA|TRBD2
CSVTSASGIGNEQFF
TGCAGCGTGACCTCGGCTAGCGGGATAGGAAATGAGCAGTTCTTC
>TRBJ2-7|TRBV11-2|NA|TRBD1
CASSPGGTGGIYEQYF
TGTGCCAGCAGCCCCGGTGGGACAGGGGGGATCTACGAGCAGTACTTC
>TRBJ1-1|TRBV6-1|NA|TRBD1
CASSGQGSNTEAFF
TGTGCCAGCAGTGGACAGGGATCGAACACTGAAGCTTTCTTT
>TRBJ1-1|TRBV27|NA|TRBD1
CASSLDRGLVTEAFF
TGTGCCAGCAGTTTAGACAGGGGTCTCGTCACTGAAGCTTTCTTT
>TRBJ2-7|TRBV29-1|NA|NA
CSVEVEGGAGPYEQYF
TGCAGCGTTGAAGTAGAGGGTGGTGCGGGACCCTACGAGCAGTACTTC
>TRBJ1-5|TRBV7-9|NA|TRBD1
CASSLDGRGPDQPQHF
TGTGCCAGCAGCTTAGATGGCAGGGGGCCCGATCAGCCCCAGCATTTT
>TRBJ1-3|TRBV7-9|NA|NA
CASSLIGSGNTIYF
TGTGCCAGCAGCTTGATTGGCTCTGGAAACACCATATATTTT
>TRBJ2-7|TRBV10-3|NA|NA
CAISGVKGAYEQYF
TGTGCCATCAGTGGGGTAAAAGGGGCCTACGAGCAGTACTTC
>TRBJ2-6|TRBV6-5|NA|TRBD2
CASRPTSAGANVLTF
TGTGCCAGCAGGCCGACTAGCGCTGGGGCCAACGTCCTGACTTTC
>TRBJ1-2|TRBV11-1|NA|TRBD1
CASSRNRDSYGYTF
TGTGCCAGCAGCCGTAACCGGGACAGCTATGGCTACACCTTC
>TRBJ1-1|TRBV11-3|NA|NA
CASSQIRGTEAFF
TGTGCCAGCAGCCAGATTAGGGGCACTGAAGCCTTCTTT
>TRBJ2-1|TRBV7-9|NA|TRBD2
CASSMRTSGASSYNGQFF
TGTGCCAGCAGTATGCGGACTAGCGGCGCTAGCTCCTACAATGGGCAGTTCTTC